The 3 T cell receptor beta chains given below trace back to one sample, sequenced in a study of blood T cells in healthy people across ages. Primers used in a second PCR of roughly 6 to 11 cycles were a sample-barcoded 5' primer and a J-beta primer mix. In TCRdb, the 5' RACE reads were re-called with MiXCR into one record per CDR3 protein. The data contain about 780,000 distinct CDR3 sequences, around 25% of them seen just once; the ten biggest clones take up around 2.9%. These sequences were also reported in another study, on T cells of mothers and their children.

Sequenced sample: blood. These receptors all stem from a boy aged 5-17 years in good health.

This clonotype was counted a few times. One end of the junction varies from germline; a read error may be responsible. The CDR3 nucleotides read TGTGCCACCCGGGACGGGAACACTGAAGCTCTCTTT. Amino acid sequence: CATRDGNTEALF. This chain joins TRBV6-5 and TRBJ1-1; D may be TRBD1 (5 bases). The CDR3 totals 12 residues. Germline CDR1 reads MNHEY; CDR2 reads SVGAGI.

The sample holds many counts of this clonotype. The chain links TRBV12-3 or TRBV12-4 to TRBJ1-5; D not resolved. The V end was cut by 1 base, the J end by 1 base, with 2 bases between. This CDR3 is 13 amino acids long. CDR3 in amino acids: CASSLESNQPQHF. CDR3 nucleotide sequence: TGTGCCAGCAGTTTAGAGAGCAATCAGCCCCAGCATTTT.

In its sample, this clonotype was seen a few times. This rearrangement joins TRBV4-1 to TRBJ2-5, with unresolved D. This CDR3 has 13 residues. Per germline, CDR1 MGHRA and CDR2 YSYEKL. Trimming removed 0 bases at V and 4 bases at J, with 6 bases between. The CDR3 sequence is CASSQDRTETQYF. In DNA form, the CDR3 reads TGCGCCAGCAGCCAAGATCGGACAGAGACCCAGTACTTC.